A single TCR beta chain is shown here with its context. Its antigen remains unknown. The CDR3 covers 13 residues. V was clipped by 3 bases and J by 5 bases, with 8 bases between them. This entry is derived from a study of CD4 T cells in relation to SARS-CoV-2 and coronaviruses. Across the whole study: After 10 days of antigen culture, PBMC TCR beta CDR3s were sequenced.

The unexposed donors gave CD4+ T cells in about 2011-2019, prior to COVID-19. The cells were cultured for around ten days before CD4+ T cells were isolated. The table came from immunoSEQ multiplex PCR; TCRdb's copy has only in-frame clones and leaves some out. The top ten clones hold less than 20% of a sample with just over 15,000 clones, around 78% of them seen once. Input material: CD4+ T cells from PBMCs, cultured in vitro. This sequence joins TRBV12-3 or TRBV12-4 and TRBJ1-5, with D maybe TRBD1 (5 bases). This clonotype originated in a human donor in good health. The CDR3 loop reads CASSFSGYQPQHF. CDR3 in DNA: TGTGCCAGCAGTTTTTCAGGGTATCAGCCCCAGCATTTT.